The sequence of this T cell receptor beta chain was determined in a study of CD8 T cells in ankylosing spondylitis. MiXCR, applied by TCRdb to the 5' RACE reads, yields one record per CDR3 protein. This sample yields 250,000 to 300,000 distinct CDR3 sequences, of which about 20% are seen a single time; less than 9.5% belongs to the top ten. Study findings and constraints: Blood of patients with ankylosing spondylitis appeared to be characterized by a TCR beta motif of eight or nine highly homologous variants.

Trimming pared 3 bases from V and 2 bases from J, leaving 9 bases between. CDR1 and CDR2 from the germline V gene are DFQATT and SNEGSKA (reference sequence). This CDR3 is 13 amino acids long. With respect to this clonotype: The target antigen is unknown.

This TCR was recovered from a male donor with ankylosing spondylitis or in good health (not recorded which). The sample consisted of blood, either unsorted or a sorted T cell fraction (not recorded which). The genes are TRBV20-1 and TRBJ2-3; TRBD2 might be the D (6 bases). The CDR3 loop reads CSASRGVTDTQYF. The CDR3 DNA reads TGCAGTGCTAGCCGCGGGGTCACAGATACGCAGTATTTT.